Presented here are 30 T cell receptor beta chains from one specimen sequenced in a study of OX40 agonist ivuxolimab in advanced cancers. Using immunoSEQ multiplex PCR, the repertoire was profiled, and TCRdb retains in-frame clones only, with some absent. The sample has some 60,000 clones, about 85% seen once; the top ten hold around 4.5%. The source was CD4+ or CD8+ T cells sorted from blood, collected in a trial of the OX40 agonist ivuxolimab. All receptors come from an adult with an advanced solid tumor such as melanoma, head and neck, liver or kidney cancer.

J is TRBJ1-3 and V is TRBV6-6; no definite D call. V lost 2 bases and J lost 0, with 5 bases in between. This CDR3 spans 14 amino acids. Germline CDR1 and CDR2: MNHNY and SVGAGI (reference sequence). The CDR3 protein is CASSYAFSGNTIYF. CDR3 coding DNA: TGTGCCAGCAGTTACGCCTTCTCTGGAAACACCATATATTTT.

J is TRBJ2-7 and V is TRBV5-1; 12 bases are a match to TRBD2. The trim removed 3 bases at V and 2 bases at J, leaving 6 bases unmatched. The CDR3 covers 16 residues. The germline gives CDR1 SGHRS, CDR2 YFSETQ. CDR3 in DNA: TGCGCCAGCAGCTCTAAAGGACTAGCGGGGCCCTACGAGCAGTACTTC. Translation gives CASSSKGLAGPYEQYF.

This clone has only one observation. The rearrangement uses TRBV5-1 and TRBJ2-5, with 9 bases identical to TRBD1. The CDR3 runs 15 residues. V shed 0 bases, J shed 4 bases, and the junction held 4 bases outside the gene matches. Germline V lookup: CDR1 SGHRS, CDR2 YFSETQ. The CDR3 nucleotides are TGCGCCAGCAGCTTGGAGGGACAGGGCCGAGAGACCCAGTACTTC. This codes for CASSLEGQGRETQYF.

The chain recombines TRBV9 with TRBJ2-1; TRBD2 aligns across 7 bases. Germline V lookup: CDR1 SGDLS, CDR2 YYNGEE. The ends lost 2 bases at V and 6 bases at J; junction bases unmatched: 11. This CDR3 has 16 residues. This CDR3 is CASSVAPWGGFNEQFF. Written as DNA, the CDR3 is TGTGCCAGCAGCGTCGCCCCGTGGGGGGGGTTCAATGAGCAGTTCTTC.

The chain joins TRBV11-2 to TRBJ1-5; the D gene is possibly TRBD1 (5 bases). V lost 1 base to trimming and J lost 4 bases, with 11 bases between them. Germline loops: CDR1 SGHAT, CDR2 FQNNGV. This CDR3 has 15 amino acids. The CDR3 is CASSLGTGRNQPQHF. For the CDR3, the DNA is TGTGCCAGCAGCTTAGGAACAGGACGTAATCAGCCCCAGCATTTT. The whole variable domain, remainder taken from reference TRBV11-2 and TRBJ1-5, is EAGVAQSPRYKIIEKRQSVAFWCNPISGHATLYWYQQILGQGPKLLIQFQNNGVVDDSQLPKDRFSAERLKGVDSTLKIQPAKLEDSAVYLCASSLGTGRNQPQHFGDGTRLSIL.

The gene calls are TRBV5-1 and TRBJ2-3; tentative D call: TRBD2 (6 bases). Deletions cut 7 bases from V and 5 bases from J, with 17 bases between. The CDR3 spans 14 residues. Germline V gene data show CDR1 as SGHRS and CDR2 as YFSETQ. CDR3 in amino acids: CASFNGAGIDTQYF. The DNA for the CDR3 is TGCGCCAGCTTCAACGGAGCGGGTATAGATACGCAGTATTTT.

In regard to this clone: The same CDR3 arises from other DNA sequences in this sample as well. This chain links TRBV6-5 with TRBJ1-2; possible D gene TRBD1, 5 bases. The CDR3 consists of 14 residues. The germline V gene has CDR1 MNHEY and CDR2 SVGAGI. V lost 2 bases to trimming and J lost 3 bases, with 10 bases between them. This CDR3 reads CASSYGAGHYGYTF. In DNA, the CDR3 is TGTGCCAGCAGTTACGGGGCAGGCCACTATGGCTACACCTTC.

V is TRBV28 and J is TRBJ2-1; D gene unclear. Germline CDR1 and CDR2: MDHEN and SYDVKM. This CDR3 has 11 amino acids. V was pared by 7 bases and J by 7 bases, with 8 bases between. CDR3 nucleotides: TGTGCCAGCAAATCCTTAAATGAGCAGTTCTTC. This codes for CASKSLNEQFF.

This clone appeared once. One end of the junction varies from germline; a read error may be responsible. CDR3 DNA: TGTGCCAGCAGCTTGGAAGTCAGAGGGACATGGATTTTT. This sequence encodes CASSLEVRGTWIF. The rearrangement uses TRBV5-6 and TRBJ1-4; D perhaps matches TRBD1 (6 bases). Germline V gives CDR1 SGHDT, CDR2 YYEEEE. The CDR3 length is 13 residues.

The CDR3 reads CASSFLWTGNTGELFF. The DNA of the CDR3 is TGTGCCAGCAGCTTCCTTTGGACAGGGAACACCGGGGAGCTGTTTTTT. The chain uses TRBV7-2 and TRBJ2-2; the match to TRBD1 covers 7 bases. The CDR3 loop spans 16 amino acids. CDR1 and CDR2 (germline): SGHTA, FQGNSA. V lost 3 bases, J lost 1 base, and 5 bases stayed unmatched.

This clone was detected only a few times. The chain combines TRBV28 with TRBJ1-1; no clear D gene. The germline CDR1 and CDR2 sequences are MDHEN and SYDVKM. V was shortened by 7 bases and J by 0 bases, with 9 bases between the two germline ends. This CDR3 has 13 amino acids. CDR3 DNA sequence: TGTGCCAGCACCAGGACGGTGAACACTGAAGCTTTCTTT. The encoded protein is CASTRTVNTEAFF.

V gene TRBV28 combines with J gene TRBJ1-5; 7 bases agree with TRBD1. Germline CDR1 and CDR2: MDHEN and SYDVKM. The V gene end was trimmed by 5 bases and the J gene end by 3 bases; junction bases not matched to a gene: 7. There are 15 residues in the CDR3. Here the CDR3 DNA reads TGTGCCAGCAGTATCACAGGGGAGGACAATCAGCCCCAGCATTTT. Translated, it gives CASSITGEDNQPQHF. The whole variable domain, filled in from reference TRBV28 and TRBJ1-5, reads DVKVTQSSRYLVKRTGEKVFLECVQDMDHENMFWYRQDPGLGLRLIYFSYDVKMKEKGDIPEGYSVSREKKERFSLILESASTNQTSMYLCASSITGEDNQPQHFGDGTRLSIL.

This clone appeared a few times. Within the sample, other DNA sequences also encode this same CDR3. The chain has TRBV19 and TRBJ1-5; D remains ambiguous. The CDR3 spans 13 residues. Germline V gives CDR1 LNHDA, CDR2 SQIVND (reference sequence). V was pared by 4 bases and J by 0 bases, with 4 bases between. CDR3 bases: TGTGCCAGTAGTAGGAATAGCAATCAGCCCCAGCATTTT. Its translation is CASSRNSNQPQHF.

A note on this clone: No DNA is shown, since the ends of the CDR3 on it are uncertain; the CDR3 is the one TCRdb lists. This CDR3 reads CASSDTFSTSYIQYF. The chain joins TRBV6-1 to TRBJ2-4. Germline V gene sequence: CDR1 MNHNS, CDR2 SASEGT. The CDR3 length is 15 residues, termini included.

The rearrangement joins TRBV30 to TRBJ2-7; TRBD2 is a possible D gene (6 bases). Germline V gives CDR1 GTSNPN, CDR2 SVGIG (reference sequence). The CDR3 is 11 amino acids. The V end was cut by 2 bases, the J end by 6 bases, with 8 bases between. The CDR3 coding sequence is TGTGCCTGGAGTATGGGAGGCGAGCAGTACTTC. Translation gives CAWSMGGEQYF.

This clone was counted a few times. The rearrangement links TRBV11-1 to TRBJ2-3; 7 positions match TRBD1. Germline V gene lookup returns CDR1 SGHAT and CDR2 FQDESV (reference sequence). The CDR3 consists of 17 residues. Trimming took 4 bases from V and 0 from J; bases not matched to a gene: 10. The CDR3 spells CASSSRTGSLSTDTQYF. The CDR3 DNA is TGTGCCAGCAGCTCGCGGACAGGCAGCCTTAGCACAGATACGCAGTATTTT.

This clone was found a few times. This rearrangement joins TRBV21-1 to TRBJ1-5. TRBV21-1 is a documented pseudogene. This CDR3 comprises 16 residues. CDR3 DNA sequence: TGTGCCAGCAGCAAAGCGAGGGATGTCGGCAATCAGCCCCAGCATTTT. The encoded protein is CASSKARDVGNQPQHF.

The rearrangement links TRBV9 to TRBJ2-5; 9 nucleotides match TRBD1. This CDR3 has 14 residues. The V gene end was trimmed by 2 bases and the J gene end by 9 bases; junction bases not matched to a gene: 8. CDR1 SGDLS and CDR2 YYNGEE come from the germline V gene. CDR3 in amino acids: CASSVGQGRESQYF. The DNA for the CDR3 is TGTGCCAGCAGCGTCGGACAGGGGAGGGAGTCCCAGTACTTC.

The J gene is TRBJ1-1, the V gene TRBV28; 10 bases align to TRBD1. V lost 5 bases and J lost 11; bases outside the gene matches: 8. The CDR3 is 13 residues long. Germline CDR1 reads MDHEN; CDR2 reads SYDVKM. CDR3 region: CASSQGQGLGAFF. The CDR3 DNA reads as TGTGCCAGCAGTCAGGGACAGGGGCTTGGGGCTTTCTTT.

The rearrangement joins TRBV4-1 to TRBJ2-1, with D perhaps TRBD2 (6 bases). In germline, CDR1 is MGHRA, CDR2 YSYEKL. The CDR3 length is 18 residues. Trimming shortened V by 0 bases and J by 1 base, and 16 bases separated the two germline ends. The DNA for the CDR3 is TGCGCCAGCAGCCAAGAAGGGGTAGCGGTTTTGTCCTACAATGAGCAGTTCTTC. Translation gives CASSQEGVAVLSYNEQFF.

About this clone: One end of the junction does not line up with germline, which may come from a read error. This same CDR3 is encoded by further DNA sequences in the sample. Here the CDR3 reads CASSVDRLNEKLFF. CDR3 bases: TGCGCCAGCAGCGTGGACAGACTTAATGAAAAACTGTTTTTT. This chain uses TRBV5-6 with TRBJ1-4, with D possibly TRBD1 on 6 matching bases. Germline V gene data show CDR1 as SGHDT and CDR2 as YYEEEE. This CDR3 contains 14 residues.

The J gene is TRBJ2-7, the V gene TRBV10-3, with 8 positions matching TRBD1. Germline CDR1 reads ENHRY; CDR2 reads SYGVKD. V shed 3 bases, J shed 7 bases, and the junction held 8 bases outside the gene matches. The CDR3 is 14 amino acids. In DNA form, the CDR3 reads TGTGCCATCAGTGACCCGACAGGGGTTGGGGAGCAGTACTTC. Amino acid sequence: CAISDPTGVGEQYF.

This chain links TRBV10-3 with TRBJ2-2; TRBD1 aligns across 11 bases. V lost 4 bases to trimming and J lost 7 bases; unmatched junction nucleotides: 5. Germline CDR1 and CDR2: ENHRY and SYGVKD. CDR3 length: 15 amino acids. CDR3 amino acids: CAISGGQGAIGELFF. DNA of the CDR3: TGTGCCATCAGTGGCGGACAGGGGGCTATCGGGGAGCTGTTTTTT.

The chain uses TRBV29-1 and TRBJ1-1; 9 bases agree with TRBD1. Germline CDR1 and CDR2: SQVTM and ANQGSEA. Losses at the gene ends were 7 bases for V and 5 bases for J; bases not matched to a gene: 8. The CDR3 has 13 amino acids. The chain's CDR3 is CSARGQGETEAFF. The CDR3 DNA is TGCAGCGCTCGGGGACAGGGTGAAACTGAAGCTTTCTTT.

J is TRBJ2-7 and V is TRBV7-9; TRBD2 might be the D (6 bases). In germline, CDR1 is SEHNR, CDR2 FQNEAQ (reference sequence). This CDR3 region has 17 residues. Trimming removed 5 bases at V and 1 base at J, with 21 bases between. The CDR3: CASSPHGRGTGSYEQYF. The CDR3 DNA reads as TGTGCCAGCAGCCCCCACGGGAGAGGGACGGGATCCTACGAGCAGTACTTC.

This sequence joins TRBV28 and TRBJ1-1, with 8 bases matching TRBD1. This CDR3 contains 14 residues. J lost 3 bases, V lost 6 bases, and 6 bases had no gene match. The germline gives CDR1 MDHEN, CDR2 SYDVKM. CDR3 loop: CASRPTGGYTEAFF. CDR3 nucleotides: TGTGCCAGCAGACCCACAGGGGGTTACACTGAAGCTTTCTTT.

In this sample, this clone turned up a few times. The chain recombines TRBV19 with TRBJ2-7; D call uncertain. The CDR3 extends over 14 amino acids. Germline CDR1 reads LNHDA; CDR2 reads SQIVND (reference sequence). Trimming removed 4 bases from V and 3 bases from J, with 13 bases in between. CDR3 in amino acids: CASSTTGSHYEQYF. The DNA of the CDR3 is TGTGCCAGTAGTACCACGGGCTCGCACTACGAGCAGTACTTC.

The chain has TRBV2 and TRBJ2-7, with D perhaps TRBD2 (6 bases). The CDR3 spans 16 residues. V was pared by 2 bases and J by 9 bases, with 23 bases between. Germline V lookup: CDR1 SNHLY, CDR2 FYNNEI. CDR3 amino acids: CASSEHSFGGASVQYF. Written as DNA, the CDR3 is TGTGCCAGCAGTGAACACTCTTTCGGCGGGGCAAGTGTGCAGTACTTC.

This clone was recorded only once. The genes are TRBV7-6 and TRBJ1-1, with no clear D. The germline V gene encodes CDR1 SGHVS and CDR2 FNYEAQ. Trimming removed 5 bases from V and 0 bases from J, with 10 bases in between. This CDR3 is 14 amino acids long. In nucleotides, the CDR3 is TGTGCCAGCAGCAGACCGACGTTGAACACTGAAGCTTTCTTT. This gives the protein CASSRPTLNTEAFF.

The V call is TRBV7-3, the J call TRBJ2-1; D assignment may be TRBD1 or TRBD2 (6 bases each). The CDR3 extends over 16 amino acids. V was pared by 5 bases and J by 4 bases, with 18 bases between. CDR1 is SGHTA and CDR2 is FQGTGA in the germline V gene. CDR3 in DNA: TGTGCCAGCAGCCTCGTGGGGGGCCTCGGTTACAATGAGCAGTTCTTC. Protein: CASSLVGGLGYNEQFF.